This T cell receptor (beta chain) was captured by sequencing in a study of blood T cell repertoires in COVID-19. About the research overall: PBMCs, B-cell-depleted T cells, or T cells provided the cDNA or gDNA that made up the material.

The ends lost 4 bases at V and 0 bases at J; junction bases unmatched: 12. The CDR3 consists of 18 residues. In germline, CDR1 is SGHVT, CDR2 SQSDAQ. Using immunoSEQ multiplex PCR, the repertoire was profiled, and TCRdb retains in-frame clones only, with some absent. The table includes around 390,000 clones, more than 75% detected once. Enrolled through a virtual design, the participants were between 18 and 89 years of age and came from about two dozen US areas. The sequence derives from a woman aged 50 to 60 who had recovered from COVID-19. The sample consisted of PBMCs or T cells enriched from blood (not recorded which). The rearrangement joins TRBV7-4 to TRBJ1-5; TRBD1 matches at 7 bases. CDR3 DNA sequence: TGTGCCAGCAGCTCGGTAACAGGGGCGCGGTATAGCAATCAGCCCCAGCATTTT. This codes for CASSSVTGARYSNQPQHF.